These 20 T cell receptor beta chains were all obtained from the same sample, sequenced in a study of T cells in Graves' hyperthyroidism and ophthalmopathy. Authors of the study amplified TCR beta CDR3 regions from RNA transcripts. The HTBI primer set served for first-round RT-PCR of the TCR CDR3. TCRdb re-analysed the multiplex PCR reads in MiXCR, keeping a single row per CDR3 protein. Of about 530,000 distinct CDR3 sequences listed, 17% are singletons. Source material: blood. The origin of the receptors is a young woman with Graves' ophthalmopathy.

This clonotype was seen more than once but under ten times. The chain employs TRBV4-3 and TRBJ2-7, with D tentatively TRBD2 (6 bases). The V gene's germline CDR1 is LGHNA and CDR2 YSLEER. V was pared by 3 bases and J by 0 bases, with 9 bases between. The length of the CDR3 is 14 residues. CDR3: CASSQGTVSYEQYF. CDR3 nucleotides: TGCGCCAGCAGCCAGGGGACTGTCTCCTACGAGCAGTACTTC.

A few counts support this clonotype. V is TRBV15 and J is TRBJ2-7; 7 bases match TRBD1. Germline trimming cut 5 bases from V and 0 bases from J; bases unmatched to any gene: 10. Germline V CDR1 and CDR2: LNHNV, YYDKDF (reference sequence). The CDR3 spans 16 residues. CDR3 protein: CATSGLNWDSSYEQYF. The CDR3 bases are TGTGCCACCAGCGGCCTGAACTGGGACAGCTCCTACGAGCAGTACTTC.

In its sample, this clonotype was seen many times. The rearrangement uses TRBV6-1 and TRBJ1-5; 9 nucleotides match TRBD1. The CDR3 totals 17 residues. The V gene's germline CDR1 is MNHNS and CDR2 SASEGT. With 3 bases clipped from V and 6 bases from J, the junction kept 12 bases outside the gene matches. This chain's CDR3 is CASSEEILQGASQPQHF. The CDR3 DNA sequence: TGTGCCAGCAGTGAGGAAATACTACAGGGGGCAAGTCAGCCCCAGCATTTT.

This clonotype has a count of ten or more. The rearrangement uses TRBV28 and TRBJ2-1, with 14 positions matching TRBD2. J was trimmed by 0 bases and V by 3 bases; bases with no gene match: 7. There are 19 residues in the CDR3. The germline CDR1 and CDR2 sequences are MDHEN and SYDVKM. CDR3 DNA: TGTGCCAGCAGTTTTACCTTAGGGACTAGCGGGAGCTCCTACAATGAGCAGTTCTTC. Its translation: CASSFTLGTSGSSYNEQFF.

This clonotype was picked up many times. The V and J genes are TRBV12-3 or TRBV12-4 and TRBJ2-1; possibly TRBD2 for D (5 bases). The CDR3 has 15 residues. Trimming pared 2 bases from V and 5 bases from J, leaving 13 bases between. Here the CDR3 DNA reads TGTGCCAGCAGTTTAACTAGTCCCTTTAACAATGAGCAGTTCTTC. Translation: CASSLTSPFNNEQFF.

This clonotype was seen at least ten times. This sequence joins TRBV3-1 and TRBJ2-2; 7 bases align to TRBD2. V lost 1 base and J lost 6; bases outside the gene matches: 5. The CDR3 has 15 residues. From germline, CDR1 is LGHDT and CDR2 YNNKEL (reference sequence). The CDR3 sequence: CASSQVLGGAGELFF. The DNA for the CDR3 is TGTGCCAGCAGCCAAGTGTTGGGAGGGGCCGGGGAGCTGTTTTTT.

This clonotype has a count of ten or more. CDR3 sequence (DNA): TGCAGTGCTAGAGACCAGCGGGAGGACGGTAGCACAGATACGCAGTATTTT. It codes for CSARDQREDGSTDTQYF. The V gene is TRBV20-1, the J gene TRBJ2-3; 9 positions match TRBD2. Germline-derived CDR1 and CDR2 are DFQATT and SNEGSKA (reference sequence). The CDR3 has 17 residues. The V gene end was trimmed by 0 bases and the J gene end by 0 bases; junction bases not matched to a gene: 7.

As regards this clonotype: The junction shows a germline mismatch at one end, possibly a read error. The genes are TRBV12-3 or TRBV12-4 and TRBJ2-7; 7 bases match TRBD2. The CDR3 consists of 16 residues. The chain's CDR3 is CASSSYLGGRVGELYF. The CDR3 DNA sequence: TGTGCCAGCAGCTCATATCTCGGTGGGAGGGTCGGGGAGCTGTACTTC.

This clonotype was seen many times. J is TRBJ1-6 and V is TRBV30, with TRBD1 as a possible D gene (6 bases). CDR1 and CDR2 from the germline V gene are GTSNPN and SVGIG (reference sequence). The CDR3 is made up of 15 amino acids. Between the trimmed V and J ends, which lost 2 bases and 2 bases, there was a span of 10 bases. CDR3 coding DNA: TGTGCCTGGAGTTTCTGGGACACCTATAATTCACCCCTCCACTTT. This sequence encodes CAWSFWDTYNSPLHF.

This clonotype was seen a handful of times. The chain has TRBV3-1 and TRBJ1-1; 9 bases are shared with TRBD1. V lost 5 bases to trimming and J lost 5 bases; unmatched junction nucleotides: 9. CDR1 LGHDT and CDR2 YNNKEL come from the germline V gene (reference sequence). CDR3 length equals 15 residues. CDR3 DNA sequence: TGTGCCAGCAGCGTCGCAGGGACAGGGAGGACTGAAGCTTTCTTT. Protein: CASSVAGTGRTEAFF.

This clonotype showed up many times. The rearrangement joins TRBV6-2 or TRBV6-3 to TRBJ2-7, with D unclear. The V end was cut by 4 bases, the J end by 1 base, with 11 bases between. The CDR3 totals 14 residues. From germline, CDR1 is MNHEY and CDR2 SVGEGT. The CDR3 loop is CASSWKGISYEQYF. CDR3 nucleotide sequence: TGTGCCAGCAGTTGGAAAGGGATTTCCTACGAGCAGTACTTC.

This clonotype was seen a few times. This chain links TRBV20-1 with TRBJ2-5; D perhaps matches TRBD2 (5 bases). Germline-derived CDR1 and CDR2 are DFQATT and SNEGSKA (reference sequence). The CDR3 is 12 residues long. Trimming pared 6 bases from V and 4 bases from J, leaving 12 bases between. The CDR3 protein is CSALPGRETQYF. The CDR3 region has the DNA TGCAGTGCACTTCCTGGGAGAGAGACCCAGTACTTC.

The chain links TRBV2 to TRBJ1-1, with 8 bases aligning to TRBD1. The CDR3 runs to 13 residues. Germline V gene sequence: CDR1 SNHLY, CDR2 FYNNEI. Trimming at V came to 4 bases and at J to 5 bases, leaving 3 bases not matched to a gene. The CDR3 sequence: CASSATGGTEAFF. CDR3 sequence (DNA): TGTGCCAGCAGTGCTACAGGGGGGACTGAAGCTTTCTTT. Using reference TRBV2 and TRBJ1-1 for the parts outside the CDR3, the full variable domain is EPEVTQTPSHQVTQMGQEVILRCVPISNHLYFYWYRQILGQKVEFLVSFYNNEISEKSEIFDDQFSVERPDGSNFTLKIRSTKLEDSAMYFCASSATGGTEAFFGQGTRLTVV.

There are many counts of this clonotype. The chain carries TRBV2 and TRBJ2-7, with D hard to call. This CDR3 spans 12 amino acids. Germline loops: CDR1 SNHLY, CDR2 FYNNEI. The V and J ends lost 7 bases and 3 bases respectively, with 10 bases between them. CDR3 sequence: CASTIESYEQYF. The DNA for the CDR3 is TGTGCCAGCACCATTGAGAGCTACGAGCAGTACTTC.

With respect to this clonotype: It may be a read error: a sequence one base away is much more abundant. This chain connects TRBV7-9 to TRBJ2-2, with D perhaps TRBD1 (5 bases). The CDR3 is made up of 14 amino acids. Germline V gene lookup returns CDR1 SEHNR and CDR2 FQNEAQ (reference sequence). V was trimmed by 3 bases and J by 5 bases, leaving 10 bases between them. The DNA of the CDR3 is TGTGCCAGCAGCTTCCAGGGAAAAACCGGGGAGCTGTTTTTT. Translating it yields CASSFQGKTGELFF.

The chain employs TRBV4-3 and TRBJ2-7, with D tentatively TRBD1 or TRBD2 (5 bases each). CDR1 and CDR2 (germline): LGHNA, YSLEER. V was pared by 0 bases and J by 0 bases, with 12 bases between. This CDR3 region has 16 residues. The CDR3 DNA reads TGCGCCAGCAGCCAAGATAGGGGACCCAGCTCCTACGAGCAGTACTTC. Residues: CASSQDRGPSSYEQYF.

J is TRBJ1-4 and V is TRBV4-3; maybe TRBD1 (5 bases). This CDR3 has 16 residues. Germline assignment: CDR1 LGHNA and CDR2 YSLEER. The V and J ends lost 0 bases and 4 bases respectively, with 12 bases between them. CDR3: CASSQDGAGNNEKLFF. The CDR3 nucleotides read TGCGCCAGCAGCCAAGATGGGGCGGGGAATAATGAAAAACTGTTTTTT.

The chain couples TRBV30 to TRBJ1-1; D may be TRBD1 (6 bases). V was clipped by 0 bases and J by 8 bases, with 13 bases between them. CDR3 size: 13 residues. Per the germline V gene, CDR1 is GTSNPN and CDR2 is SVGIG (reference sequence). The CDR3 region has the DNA TGTGCCTGGAGTGTAAGTCCTGGGGGCGAAGCTTTCTTT. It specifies CAWSVSPGGEAFF.

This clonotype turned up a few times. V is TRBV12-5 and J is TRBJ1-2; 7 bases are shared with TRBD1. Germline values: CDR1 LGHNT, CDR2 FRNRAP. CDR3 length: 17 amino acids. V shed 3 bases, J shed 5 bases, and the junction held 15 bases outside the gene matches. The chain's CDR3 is CASGFGDDRDRTYGYTF. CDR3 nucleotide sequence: TGTGCTAGTGGTTTCGGGGATGACAGGGACCGAACTTATGGCTACACCTTC. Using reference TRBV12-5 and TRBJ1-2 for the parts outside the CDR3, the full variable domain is DARVTQTPRHKVTEMGQEVTMRCQPILGHNTVFWYRQTMMQGLELLAYFRNRAPLDDSGMPKDRFSAEMPDATLATLKIQPSEPRDSAVYFCASGFGDDRDRTYGYTFGSGTRLTVV.

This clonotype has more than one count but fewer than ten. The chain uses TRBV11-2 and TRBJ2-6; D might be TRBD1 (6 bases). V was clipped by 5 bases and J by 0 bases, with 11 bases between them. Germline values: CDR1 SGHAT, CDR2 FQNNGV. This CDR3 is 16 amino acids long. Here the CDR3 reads CASSDWTASGANVLTF. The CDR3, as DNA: TGTGCCAGCAGCGATTGGACAGCCTCTGGGGCCAACGTCCTGACTTTC.